The 22 T cell receptor beta chains reported below all come from one sample, sequenced in a study of Ad26.COV2.S vaccination and SARS-CoV-2 variants (dated by TCRdb to about 2021). The treatment or condition label for this specimen denotes: some 19 received Ad26.COV2.S at low or high dose, single or two shots; five or six received placebo; per-sample allocation not given. For vaccine and placebo recipients, repertoires were sequenced using samples collected on day 63 after the first injection. The protocol used for the library was the immunoSEQ multiplex PCR assay. Here the immuneACCESS table is served through TCRdb, limited to in-frame sequences with V and J called. Missing clones are a known gap in these copies; in checked studies unresolved V genes cover under half, and the rest lacks a known reason. Within this sample are just under 250,000 clones, with approximately 90% of them counted one time only. The ten largest clones add up to 9.5% to 12% of the sample.

The sequencing here drew on peripheral blood, taken in a trial of Ad26.COV2.S vaccine versus placebo. The source is a person aged 18 to 65 who received the Ad26.COV2.S COVID-19 vaccine or a placebo.

The rearrangement joins TRBV11-2 to TRBJ2-7; tentatively, D is TRBD1 (7 bases). With 3 bases removed from V and 6 bases from J, the gap between germline ends came to 9 bases. From germline, CDR1 is SGHAT and CDR2 FQNNGV. The CDR3 spans 12 residues. The CDR3 DNA reads as TGTGCCAGCAGCTTCCAGGGGGGCGAGCAGTACTTC. It codes for CASSFQGGEQYF. Together with reference TRBV11-2 and TRBJ2-7, the CDR3 gives the full variable domain: EAGVAQSPRYKIIEKRQSVAFWCNPISGHATLYWYQQILGQGPKLLIQFQNNGVVDDSQLPKDRFSAERLKGVDSTLKIQPAKLEDSAVYLCASSFQGGEQYFGPGTRLTVT.

This chain connects TRBV27 to TRBJ2-2; D is undetermined. Germline V gene data show CDR1 as MNHEY and CDR2 as SMNVEV (reference sequence). This CDR3 is 14 amino acids long. V gave up 2 bases and J gave up 7 bases, with 11 bases separating them. This chain's CDR3 is CASSLRADIGELFF. The CDR3 DNA follows: TGTGCCAGCAGTTTAAGGGCAGACATCGGGGAGCTGTTTTTT.

The V and J genes are TRBV6-2 or TRBV6-3 and TRBJ2-2; D is ambiguous. Germline-derived CDR1 and CDR2 are MNHEY and SVGEGT. CDR3 size: 18 residues. Trimming left V 0 bases short and J 0 bases short, with 14 bases between. DNA for the CDR3: TGTGCCAGCAGTTACTCTCTTTATAACGGCGCGAACACCGGGGAGCTGTTTTTT. Translating it yields CASSYSLYNGANTGELFF.

The chain uses TRBV28 and TRBJ2-5; TRBD1 aligns across 10 bases. Trimming took 2 bases from V and 1 from J; bases not matched to a gene: 7. The germline CDR1 and CDR2 sequences are MDHEN and SYDVKM. The CDR3 sequence is 17 residues long. This CDR3 reads CASSLRDRGRAQETQYF. The DNA of the CDR3 is TGTGCCAGCAGTTTACGAGACAGGGGGCGCGCCCAAGAGACCCAGTACTTC.

The V and J genes are TRBV30 and TRBJ1-1; D gene ambiguous. The CDR3 extends over 13 amino acids. The germline gives CDR1 GTSNPN, CDR2 SVGIG (reference sequence). The germline V and J ends were trimmed by 5 bases and 1 base, with 11 bases remaining between them. CDR3: CAWQPQTNTEAFF. The CDR3 nucleotides read TGTGCCTGGCAGCCGCAGACGAACACTGAAGCTTTCTTT.

The rearrangement uses TRBV5-4 and TRBJ2-2; D is uncertain. Germline V gene sequence: CDR1 SGHNT, CDR2 YYREEE (reference sequence). The V end lost 4 bases, the J end lost 3 bases, and 4 bases lay between the germline ends. The CDR3 has 12 amino acids. The CDR3 region is CASSRDTGELFF. The CDR3, as DNA: TGTGCCAGCAGCCGGGACACCGGGGAGCTGTTTTTT.

V is TRBV4-3 and J is TRBJ2-7, with 9 bases aligning to TRBD2. Germline V gene data show CDR1 as LGHNA and CDR2 as YSLEER. The CDR3 totals 17 residues. The J segment lost 0 bases and the V segment lost 0 bases, leaving 6 bases of the junction unmatched. CDR3 in amino acids: CASSQDLSGSLSYEQYF. DNA of the CDR3: TGCGCCAGCAGCCAAGATCTTAGCGGGAGCCTCTCCTACGAGCAGTACTTC.

The chain recombines TRBV4-1 with TRBJ1-1; a weak D match, TRBD1 (5 bases). Trimming left V 0 bases short and J 4 bases short, with 9 bases between. The CDR3 has 14 amino acids. Per germline, CDR1 MGHRA and CDR2 YSYEKL. In nucleotides, the CDR3 is TGCGCCAGCAGCCAAGAGGCAGGGTTCACTGAAGCTTTCTTT. It translates to CASSQEAGFTEAFF.

This clone is a singleton in its sample. This chain connects TRBV13 to TRBJ2-1; 11 bases fit TRBD2. With 5 bases clipped from V and 5 bases from J, the junction kept 8 bases outside the gene matches. Germline assignment: CDR1 PRHDT and CDR2 FYEKMQ (reference sequence). The length of the CDR3 is 16 residues. This chain's CDR3 is CASSRRLAGFNNEQFF. The CDR3, as DNA: TGTGCCAGCAGCCGGAGACTAGCGGGGTTTAACAATGAGCAGTTCTTC. Combining the CDR3 with reference TRBV13 and TRBJ2-1 gives the whole variable domain AAGVIQSPRHLIKEKRETATLKCYPIPRHDTVYWYQQGPGQDPQFLISFYEKMQSDKGSIPDRFSAQQFSDYHSELNMSSLELGDSALYFCASSRRLAGFNNEQFFGPGTRLTVL.

The rearrangement uses TRBV10-3 and TRBJ2-2, with D possibly matching TRBD2 (5 bases). The CDR3 spans 13 residues. V lost 8 bases and J 6 bases, leaving 13 bases between the germline ends. Germline CDR1 is ENHRY and CDR2 is SYGVKD. The chain's CDR3 is CAIQEAAAGELFF. The CDR3, as DNA: TGTGCCATCCAGGAGGCGGCCGCCGGGGAGCTGTTTTTT.

This chain links TRBV28 with TRBJ1-4; possibly TRBD1 for D (6 bases). This CDR3 spans 15 amino acids. Germline-derived CDR1 and CDR2 are MDHEN and SYDVKM. With 2 bases removed from V and 5 bases from J, the gap between germline ends came to 12 bases. The DNA for the CDR3 is TGTGCCAGCAGTTTAATAAGGGACATAAATGAAAAACTGTTTTTT. Translating it yields CASSLIRDINEKLFF.

This rearrangement joins TRBV2 to TRBJ1-5; 7 nucleotides align to TRBD1. CDR1 and CDR2 (germline): SNHLY, FYNNEI. The CDR3 has 15 amino acids. The J segment lost 6 bases and the V segment lost 3 bases, leaving 8 bases of the junction unmatched. CDR3 protein: CASSEFRAGGQPQHF. In DNA, the CDR3 is TGTGCCAGCAGTGAGTTCAGGGCAGGGGGTCAGCCCCAGCATTTT.

The chain has TRBV6-5 and TRBJ2-7; D not certain. V lost 7 bases and J 4 bases, leaving 5 bases between the germline ends. Germline assignment: CDR1 MNHEY and CDR2 SVGAGI. The CDR3 length is 10 residues. The CDR3 is CASIDYEQYF. For the CDR3, the DNA is TGTGCCAGCATCGATTACGAGCAGTACTTC.

The gene calls are TRBV6-5 and TRBJ2-5, with D perhaps given as TRBD1 or TRBD2 (5 bases each). This CDR3 has 14 residues. Germline loops: CDR1 MNHEY, CDR2 SVGAGI. V dropped 6 bases and J dropped 1 base, with 12 bases sitting between them. CDR3 in DNA: TGTGCCAGCAGCCAAAGGGACGCCCAAGAGACCCAGTACTTC. Translated: CASSQRDAQETQYF.

This rearrangement joins TRBV19 to TRBJ2-3; 14 bases are shared with TRBD2. Losses at the gene ends were 5 bases for V and 5 bases for J; bases not matched to a gene: 6. Germline V CDR1 and CDR2: LNHDA, SQIVND (reference sequence). This CDR3 is built from 16 residues. This chain's CDR3 is CASSSRLAGGKDTQYF. The CDR3 DNA is TGTGCCAGTAGTTCCCGACTAGCGGGAGGGAAAGATACGCAGTATTTT.

The rearrangement links TRBV5-1 to TRBJ1-1; no reliable D call. Germline assignment: CDR1 SGHRS and CDR2 YFSETQ. The CDR3 extends over 16 amino acids. V lost 4 bases, J lost 0 bases, and 16 bases lay in between. The CDR3 nucleotides read TGCGCCAGCAGCCTCCCCCCCCCGGGGATGAACACTGAAGCTTTCTTT. It codes for CASSLPPPGMNTEAFF.

V usage is TRBV2 and J usage is TRBJ2-7, with a tentative D call TRBD1 (5 bases). Trimming took 4 bases from V and 2 from J, leaving 9 bases between them. The V gene's germline CDR1 is SNHLY and CDR2 FYNNEI. The CDR3 contains 13 residues. The CDR3 coding sequence is TGTGCCAGCAGTGCAACAGGACCCTACGAGCAGTACTTC. Protein product: CASSATGPYEQYF.

The chain uses TRBV19 and TRBJ2-7; 9 positions match TRBD1. With V trimmed by 3 bases and J by 1 base, 7 bases remained unmatched. CDR3 length: 16 amino acids. Germline CDR1 LNHDA, CDR2 SQIVND (reference sequence). The CDR3 loop is CASSIGGGTGSYEQYF. Here the CDR3 DNA reads TGTGCCAGTAGTATCGGAGGTGGGACAGGGTCCTACGAGCAGTACTTC. The variable domain in full, completed from reference TRBV19 and TRBJ2-7, reads DGGITQSPKYLFRKEGQNVTLSCEQNLNHDAMYWYRQDPGQGLRLIYYSQIVNDFQKGDIAEGYSVSREKKESFPLTVTSAQKNPTAFYLCASSIGGGTGSYEQYFGPGTRLTVT.

The chain has TRBV11-1 and TRBJ1-1; TRBD1 might be the D (6 bases). Germline V gene data show CDR1 as SGHAT and CDR2 as FQDESV (reference sequence). Trimming took off 4 bases at V and 5 bases at J, with 20 bases between the two ends. This CDR3 is built from 16 residues. As DNA, the CDR3 is TGTGCCAGCAGCTCCCCTTGGGCGGGGGCCAGAACTGAAGCTTTCTTT. Amino acid sequence: CASSSPWAGARTEAFF.

This clone has just a few counts. V is TRBV6-4 and J is TRBJ2-1, with unresolved D. Looked up from germline, CDR1 is MRHNA and CDR2 is SNTAGT. Between the trimmed V and J ends, which lost 3 bases and 7 bases, there was a span of 10 bases. The CDR3 sequence is 13 residues long. CDR3 DNA: TGTGCCAGCAGTGAAAAACCGAGGAATGAGCAGTTCTTC. Translation gives CASSEKPRNEQFF.

The chain uses TRBV15 and TRBJ2-7; the D gene is possibly TRBD1 (5 bases). The CDR3 sequence is 16 residues long. The V end lost 1 base, the J end lost 3 bases, and 16 bases lay between the germline ends. Germline assignment: CDR1 LNHNV and CDR2 YYDKDF (reference sequence). For the CDR3, the DNA is TGTGCCACCAGCAGAGCAGGCCAGGGTCCCTTCTACGAGCAGTACTTC. Translated: CATSRAGQGPFYEQYF.

The rearrangement links TRBV19 to TRBJ2-1; TRBD2 agrees at 9 bases. The V gene's germline CDR1 is LNHDA and CDR2 SQIVND (reference sequence). The ends lost 9 bases at V and 3 bases at J; junction bases unmatched: 12. This CDR3 spans 16 amino acids. Here the CDR3 DNA reads TGTGCCAGCTCAAGTCAGGCGGGAGGGTTCTACAATGAGCAGTTCTTC. Encoded protein: CASSSQAGGFYNEQFF. The full variable domain, in which reference TRBV19 and TRBJ2-1 provide the parts outside the CDR3, is DGGITQSPKYLFRKEGQNVTLSCEQNLNHDAMYWYRQDPGQGLRLIYYSQIVNDFQKGDIAEGYSVSREKKESFPLTVTSAQKNPTAFYLCASSSQAGGFYNEQFFGPGTRLTVL.